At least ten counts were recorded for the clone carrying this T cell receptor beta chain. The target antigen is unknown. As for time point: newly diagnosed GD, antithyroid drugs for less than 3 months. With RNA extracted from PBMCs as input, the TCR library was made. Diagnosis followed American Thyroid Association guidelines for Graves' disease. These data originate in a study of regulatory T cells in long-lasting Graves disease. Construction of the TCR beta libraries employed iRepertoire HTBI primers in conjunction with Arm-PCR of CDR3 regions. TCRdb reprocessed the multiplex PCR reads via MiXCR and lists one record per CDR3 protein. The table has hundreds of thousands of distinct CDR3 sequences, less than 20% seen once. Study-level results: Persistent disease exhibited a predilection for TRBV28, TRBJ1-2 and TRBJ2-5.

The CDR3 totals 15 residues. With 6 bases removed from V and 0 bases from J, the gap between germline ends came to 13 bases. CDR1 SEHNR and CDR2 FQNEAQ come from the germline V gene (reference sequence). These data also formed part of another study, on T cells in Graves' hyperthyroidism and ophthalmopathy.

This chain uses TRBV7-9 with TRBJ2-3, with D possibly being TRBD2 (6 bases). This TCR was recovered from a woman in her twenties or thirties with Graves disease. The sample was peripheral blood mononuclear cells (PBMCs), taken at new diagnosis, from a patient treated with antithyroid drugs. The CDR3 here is CASRLSGPSTDTQYF. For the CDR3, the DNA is TGTGCCAGCAGATTGAGCGGGCCTAGCACAGATACGCAGTATTTT.